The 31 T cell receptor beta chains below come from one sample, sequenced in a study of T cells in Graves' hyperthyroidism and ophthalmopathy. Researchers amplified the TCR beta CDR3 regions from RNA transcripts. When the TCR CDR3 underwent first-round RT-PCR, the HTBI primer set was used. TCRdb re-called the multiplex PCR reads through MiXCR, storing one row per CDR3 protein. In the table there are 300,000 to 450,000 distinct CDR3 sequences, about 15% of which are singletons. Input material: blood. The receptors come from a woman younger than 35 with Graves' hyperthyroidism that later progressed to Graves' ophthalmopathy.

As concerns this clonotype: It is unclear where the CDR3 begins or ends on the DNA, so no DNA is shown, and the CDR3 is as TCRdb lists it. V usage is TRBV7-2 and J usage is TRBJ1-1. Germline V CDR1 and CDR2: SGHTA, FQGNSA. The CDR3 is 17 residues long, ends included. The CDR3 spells CASSFYICSASGTEAFF.

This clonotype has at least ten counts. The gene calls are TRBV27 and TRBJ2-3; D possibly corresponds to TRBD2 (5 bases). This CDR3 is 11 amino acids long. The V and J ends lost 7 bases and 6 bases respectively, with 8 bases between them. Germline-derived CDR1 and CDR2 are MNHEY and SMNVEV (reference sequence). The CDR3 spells CASTGGDTQYF. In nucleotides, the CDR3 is TGTGCCAGCACTGGCGGGGATACGCAGTATTTT.

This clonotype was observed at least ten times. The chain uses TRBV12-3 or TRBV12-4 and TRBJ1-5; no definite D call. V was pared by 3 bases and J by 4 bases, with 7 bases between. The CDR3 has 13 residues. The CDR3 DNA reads TGTGCCAGCAGTTTCGTAGTGAATCAGCCCCAGCATTTT. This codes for CASSFVVNQPQHF.

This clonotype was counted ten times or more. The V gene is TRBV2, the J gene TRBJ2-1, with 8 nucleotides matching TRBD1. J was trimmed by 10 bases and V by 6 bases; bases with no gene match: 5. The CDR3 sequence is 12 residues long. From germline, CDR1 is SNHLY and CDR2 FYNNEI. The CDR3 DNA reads TGTGCCAGCAGGCGGACAGGGTACGAGCAGTTCTTC. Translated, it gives CASRRTGYEQFF. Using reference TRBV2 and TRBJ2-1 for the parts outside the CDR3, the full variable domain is EPEVTQTPSHQVTQMGQEVILRCVPISNHLYFYWYRQILGQKVEFLVSFYNNEISEKSEIFDDQFSVERPDGSNFTLKIRSTKLEDSAMYFCASRRTGYEQFFGPGTRLTVL.

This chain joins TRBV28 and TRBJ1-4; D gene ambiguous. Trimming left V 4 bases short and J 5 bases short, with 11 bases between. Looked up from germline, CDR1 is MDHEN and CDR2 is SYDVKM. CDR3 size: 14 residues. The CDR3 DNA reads TGTGCCAGCAGTTACGCACAGCTAAATGAAAAACTGTTTTTT. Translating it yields CASSYAQLNEKLFF.

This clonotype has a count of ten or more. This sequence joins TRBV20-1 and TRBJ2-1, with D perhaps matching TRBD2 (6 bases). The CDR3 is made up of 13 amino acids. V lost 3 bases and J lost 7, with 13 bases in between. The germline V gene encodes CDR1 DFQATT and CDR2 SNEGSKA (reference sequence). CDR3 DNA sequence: TGCAGTGCTAGGCGGAGGGTGGCTAATGAGCAGTTCTTC. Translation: CSARRRVANEQFF.

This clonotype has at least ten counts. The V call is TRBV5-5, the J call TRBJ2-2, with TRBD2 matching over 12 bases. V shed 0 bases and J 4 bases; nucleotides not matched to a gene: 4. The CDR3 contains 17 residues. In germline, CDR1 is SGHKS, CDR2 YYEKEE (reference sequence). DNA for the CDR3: TGTGCCAGCAGCTTGGCCGGGACTAGCGGGCTCACCGGGGAGCTGTTTTTT. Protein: CASSLAGTSGLTGELFF.

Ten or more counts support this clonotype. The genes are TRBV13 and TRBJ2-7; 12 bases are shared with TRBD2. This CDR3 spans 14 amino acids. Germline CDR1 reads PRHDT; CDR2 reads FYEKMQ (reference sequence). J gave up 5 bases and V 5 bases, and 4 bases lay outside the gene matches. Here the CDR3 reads CASSRLAGDNEQYF. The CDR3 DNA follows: TGTGCCAGCAGCCGACTAGCGGGAGATAACGAGCAGTACTTC.

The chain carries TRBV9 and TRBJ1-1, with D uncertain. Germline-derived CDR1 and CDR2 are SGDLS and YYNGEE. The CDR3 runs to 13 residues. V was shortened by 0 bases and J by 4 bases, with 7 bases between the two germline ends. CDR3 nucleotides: TGTGCCAGCAGCGTAGACCTGGCCACTGAAGCTTTCTTT. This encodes CASSVDLATEAFF.

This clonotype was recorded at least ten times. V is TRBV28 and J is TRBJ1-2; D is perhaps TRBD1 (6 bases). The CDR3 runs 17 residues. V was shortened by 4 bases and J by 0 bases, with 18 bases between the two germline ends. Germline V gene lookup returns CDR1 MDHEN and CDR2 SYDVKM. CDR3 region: CASSSLGWTAPNYGYTF. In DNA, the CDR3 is TGTGCCAGCAGTTCCCTCGGCTGGACAGCCCCTAACTATGGCTACACCTTC.

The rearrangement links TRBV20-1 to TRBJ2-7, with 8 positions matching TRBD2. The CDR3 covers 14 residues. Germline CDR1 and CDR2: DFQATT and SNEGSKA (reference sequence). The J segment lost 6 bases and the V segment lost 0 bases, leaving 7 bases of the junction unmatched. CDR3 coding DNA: TGCAGTGCTAGAGATCTAGCGGGTAACCGCGAGCAGTACTTC. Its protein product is CSARDLAGNREQYF.

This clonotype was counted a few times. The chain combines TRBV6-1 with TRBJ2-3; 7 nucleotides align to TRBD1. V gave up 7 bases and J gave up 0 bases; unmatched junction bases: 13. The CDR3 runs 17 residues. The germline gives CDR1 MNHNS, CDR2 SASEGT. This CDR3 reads CASTTRDRSSSTDTQYF. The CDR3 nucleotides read TGTGCCAGCACAACTAGGGACAGATCTAGTAGCACAGATACGCAGTATTTT.

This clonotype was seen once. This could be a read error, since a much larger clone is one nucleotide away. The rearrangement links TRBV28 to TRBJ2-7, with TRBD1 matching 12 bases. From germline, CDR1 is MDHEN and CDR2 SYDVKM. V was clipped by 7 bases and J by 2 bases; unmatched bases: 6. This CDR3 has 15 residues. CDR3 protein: CASNNWDRGPYEQYF. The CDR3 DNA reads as TGTGCCAGCAACAACTGGGACAGGGGGCCCTACGAGCAGTACTTC.

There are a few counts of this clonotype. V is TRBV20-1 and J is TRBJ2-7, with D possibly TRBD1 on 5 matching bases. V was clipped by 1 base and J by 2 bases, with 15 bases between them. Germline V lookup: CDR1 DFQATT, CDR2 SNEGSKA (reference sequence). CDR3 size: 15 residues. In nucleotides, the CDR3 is TGCAGTGCTAGAGTTCCGGCAGGGAATCCCTACGAGCAGTACTTC. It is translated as CSARVPAGNPYEQYF.

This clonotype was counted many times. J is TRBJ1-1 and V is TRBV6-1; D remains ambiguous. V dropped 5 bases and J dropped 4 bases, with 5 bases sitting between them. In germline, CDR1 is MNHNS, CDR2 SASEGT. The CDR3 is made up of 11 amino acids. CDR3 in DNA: TGTGCCAGCAGTTACCCCACTGAAGCTTTCTTT. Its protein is CASSYPTEAFF.

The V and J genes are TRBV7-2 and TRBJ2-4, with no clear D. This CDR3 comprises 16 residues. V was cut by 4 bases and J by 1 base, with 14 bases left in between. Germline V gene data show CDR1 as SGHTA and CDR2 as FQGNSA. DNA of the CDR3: TGTGCCAGCAGCTCGGCATGGAGTCGGGCCAAAAACATTCAGTACTTC. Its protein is CASSSAWSRAKNIQYF.

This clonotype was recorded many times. The CDR3 sequence: CASSPGHTGSETQYF. The DNA of the CDR3 is TGCGCCAGCAGCCCAGGACATACCGGGTCGGAGACCCAGTACTTC. J is TRBJ2-5 and V is TRBV5-1, with D tentatively TRBD1 (5 bases). The length of the CDR3 is 15 residues. The V gene's germline CDR1 is SGHRS and CDR2 YFSETQ. V was pared by 4 bases and J by 5 bases, with 18 bases between.

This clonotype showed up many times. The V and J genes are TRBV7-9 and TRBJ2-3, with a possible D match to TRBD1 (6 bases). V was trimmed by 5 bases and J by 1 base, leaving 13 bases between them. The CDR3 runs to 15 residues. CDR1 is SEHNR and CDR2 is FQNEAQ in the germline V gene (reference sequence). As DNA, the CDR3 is TGTGCCAGCAGCACCGGGACACATCGCACAGATACGCAGTATTTT. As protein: CASSTGTHRTDTQYF.

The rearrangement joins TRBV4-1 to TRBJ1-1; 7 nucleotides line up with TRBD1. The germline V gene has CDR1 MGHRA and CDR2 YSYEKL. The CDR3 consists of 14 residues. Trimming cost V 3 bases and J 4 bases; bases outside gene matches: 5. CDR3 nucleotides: TGCGCCAGCAGCCACTACAGGGGAGTCACTGAAGCTTTCTTT. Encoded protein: CASSHYRGVTEAFF.

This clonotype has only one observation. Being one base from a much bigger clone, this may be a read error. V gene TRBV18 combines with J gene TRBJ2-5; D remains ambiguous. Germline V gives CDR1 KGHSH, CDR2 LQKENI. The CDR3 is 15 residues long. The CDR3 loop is CASSPDSWYQESQYF. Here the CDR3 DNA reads TGTGCCAGCTCACCAGATTCTTGGTACCAAGAGAGCCAGTACTTC.

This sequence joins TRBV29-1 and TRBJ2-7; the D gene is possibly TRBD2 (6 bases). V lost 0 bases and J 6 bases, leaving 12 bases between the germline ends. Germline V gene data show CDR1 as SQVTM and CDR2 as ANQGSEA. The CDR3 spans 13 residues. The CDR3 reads CSVEDQWGGEQYF. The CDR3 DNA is TGCAGCGTTGAAGATCAATGGGGAGGCGAGCAGTACTTC.

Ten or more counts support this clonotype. CDR3 loop: CASSLSHTARLAGGRSGEQFF. The CDR3 nucleotides read TGTGCCAGCAGTTTATCTCATACCGCGCGACTAGCGGGAGGGAGATCCGGTGAGCAGTTCTTC. The chain joins TRBV27 to TRBJ2-1; TRBD2 matches 14 bases. Trimming removed 0 bases from V and 9 bases from J; junction bases left unmatched: 19. CDR1 is MNHEY and CDR2 is SMNVEV in the germline V gene (reference sequence). The CDR3 is 21 residues long.

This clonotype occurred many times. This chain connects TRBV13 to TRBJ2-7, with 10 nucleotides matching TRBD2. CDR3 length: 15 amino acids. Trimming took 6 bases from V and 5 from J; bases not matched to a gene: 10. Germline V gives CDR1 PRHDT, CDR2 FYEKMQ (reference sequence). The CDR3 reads CASSEYSGRRDEQYF. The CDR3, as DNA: TGTGCCAGCAGTGAGTATAGCGGGAGGAGGGACGAGCAGTACTTC.

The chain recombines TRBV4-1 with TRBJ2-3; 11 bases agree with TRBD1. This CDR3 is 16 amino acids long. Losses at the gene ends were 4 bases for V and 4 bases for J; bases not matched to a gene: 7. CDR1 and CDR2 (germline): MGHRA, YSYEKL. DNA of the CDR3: TGCGCCAGCAGCCCGAGGACAGGGGGCTCCCCAGATACGCAGTATTTT. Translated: CASSPRTGGSPDTQYF.

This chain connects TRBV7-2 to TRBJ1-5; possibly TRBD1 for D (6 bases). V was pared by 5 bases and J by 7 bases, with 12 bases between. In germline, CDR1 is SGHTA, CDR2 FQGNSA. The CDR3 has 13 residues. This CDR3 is CASSGSGVQPQHF. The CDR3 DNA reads TGTGCCAGCAGCGGGTCAGGGGTACAGCCCCAGCATTTT.

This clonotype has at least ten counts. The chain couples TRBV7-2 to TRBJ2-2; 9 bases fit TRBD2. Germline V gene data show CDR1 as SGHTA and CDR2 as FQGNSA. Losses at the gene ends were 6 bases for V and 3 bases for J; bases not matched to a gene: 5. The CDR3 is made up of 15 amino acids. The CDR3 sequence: CASSPGTSYTGELFF. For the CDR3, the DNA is TGTGCCAGCAGTCCCGGGACTAGCTACACCGGGGAGCTGTTTTTT. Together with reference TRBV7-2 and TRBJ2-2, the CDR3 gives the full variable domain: GAGVSQSPSNKVTEKGKDVELRCDPISGHTALYWYRQSLGQGLEFLIYFQGNSAPDKSGLPSDRFSAERTGGSVSTLTIQRTQQEDSAVYLCASSPGTSYTGELFFGEGSRLTVL.

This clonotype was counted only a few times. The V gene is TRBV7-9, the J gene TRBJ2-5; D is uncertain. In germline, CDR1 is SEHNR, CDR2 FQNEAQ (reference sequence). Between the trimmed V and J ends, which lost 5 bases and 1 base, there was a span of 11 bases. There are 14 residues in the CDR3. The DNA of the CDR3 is TGTGCCAGCAGCCAAATGGAGATCCAAGAGACCCAGTACTTC. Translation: CASSQMEIQETQYF.

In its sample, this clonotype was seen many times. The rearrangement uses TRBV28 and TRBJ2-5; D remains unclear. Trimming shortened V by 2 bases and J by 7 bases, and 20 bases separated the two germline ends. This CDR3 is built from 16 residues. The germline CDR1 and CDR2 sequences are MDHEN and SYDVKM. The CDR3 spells CASSLGPSPVARTQYF. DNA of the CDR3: TGTGCCAGCAGTTTAGGGCCCTCCCCCGTAGCCCGGACCCAGTACTTC.

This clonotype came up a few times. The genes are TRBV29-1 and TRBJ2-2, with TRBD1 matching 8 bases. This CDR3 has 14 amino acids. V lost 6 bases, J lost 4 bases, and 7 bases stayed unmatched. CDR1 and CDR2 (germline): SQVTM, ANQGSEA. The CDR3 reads CSVATGGGTGELFF. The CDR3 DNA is TGCAGCGTCGCCACAGGGGGAGGCACCGGGGAGCTGTTTTTT.

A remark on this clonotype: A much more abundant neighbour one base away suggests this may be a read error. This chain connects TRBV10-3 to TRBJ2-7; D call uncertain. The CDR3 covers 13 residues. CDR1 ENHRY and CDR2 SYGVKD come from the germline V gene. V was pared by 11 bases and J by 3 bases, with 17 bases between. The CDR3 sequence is CAGVTVASYEQYF. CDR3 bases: TGTGCCGGAGTGACCGTCGCAAGCTACGAGCAGTACTTC.

CDR3 sequence: CASSPTGTSGRGGGGQFF. Here the CDR3 DNA reads TGTGCCAGTAGCCCTACAGGGACTAGCGGGAGGGGGGGGGGGGGGCAGTTCTTC. The chain carries TRBV19 and TRBJ2-1, with 16 bases aligning to TRBD2. This CDR3 comprises 18 residues. V trimming: 6 bases; J trimming: 12 bases; junction bases outside the gene matches: 17. The germline V gene encodes CDR1 LNHDA and CDR2 SQIVND (reference sequence).